This paragraph reports one T cell receptor (beta chain). The hyperthyroidism patients had all been newly diagnosed, and their disease duration was under 2 months. Their ages ranged from 18 to 65 years. PBMCs came from around 9.7 ml fresh peripheral blood. TCR beta CDR3 sequences were amplified from RNA transcripts. In the first-round RT-PCR of the TCR CDR3, the HTBI primer set was used. Each CDR3 protein gets one entry after TCRdb re-called the multiplex PCR reads with MiXCR. The sample has under 700,000 distinct CDR3 sequences; roughly a sixth are singletons. Trimming took 2 bases from V and 3 from J; bases not matched to a gene: 16. CDR3 length equals 20 residues. Germline CDR1 reads DFQATT; CDR2 reads SNEGSKA (reference sequence). The sample comes from a study of T cells in Graves' hyperthyroidism and ophthalmopathy.

The material sequenced was blood. This receptor was identified in a woman aged 18-29 years with Graves' hyperthyroidism. The chain combines TRBV20-1 with TRBJ2-2, with TRBD2 identical over 12 bases. The CDR3 DNA reads as TGCAGTGCTAGACCCCTCGGGCTAGCGGGAGGGGTCAGGTACACCGGGGAGCTGTTTTTT. It translates to CSARPLGLAGGVRYTGELFF.